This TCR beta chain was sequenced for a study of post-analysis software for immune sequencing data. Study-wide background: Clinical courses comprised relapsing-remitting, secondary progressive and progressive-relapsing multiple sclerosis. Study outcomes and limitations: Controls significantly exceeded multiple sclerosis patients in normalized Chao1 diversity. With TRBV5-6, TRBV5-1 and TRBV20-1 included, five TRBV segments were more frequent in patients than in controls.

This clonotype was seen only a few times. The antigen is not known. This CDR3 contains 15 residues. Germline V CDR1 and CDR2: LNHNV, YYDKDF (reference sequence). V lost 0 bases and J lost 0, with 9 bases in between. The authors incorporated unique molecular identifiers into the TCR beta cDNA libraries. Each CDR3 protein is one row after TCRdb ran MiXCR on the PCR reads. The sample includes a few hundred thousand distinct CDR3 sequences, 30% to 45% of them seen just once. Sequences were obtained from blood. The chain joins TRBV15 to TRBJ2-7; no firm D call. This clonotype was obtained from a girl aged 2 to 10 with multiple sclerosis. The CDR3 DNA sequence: TGTGCCACCAGCAGAGATCTCGCCAGCTCCTACGAGCAGTACTTC. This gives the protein CATSRDLASSYEQYF.